This T cell receptor beta chain was captured by sequencing in a study of monozygotic twins with cystic fibrosis. In the case of this clone: The antigen is not known.

TCRdb's copy holds only in-frame clones and misses some; the assay was immunoSEQ multiplex PCR. The sample lists over 14,000 clones; 70% to 90% were seen once. The CDR3 consists of 17 residues. V lost 10 bases to trimming and J lost 10 bases; unmatched junction nucleotides: 24. Germline V gene data show CDR1 as MNHEY and CDR2 as SMNVEV (reference sequence). Overall study findings and caveats: Shared CDR3 numbers were not associated with age, concordance or severity. V usage most resembled the co-twin in 13 of 16 pairs. Unrelated CF individuals shared fewer identical clonotypes than monozygotic CF twins.

J is TRBJ1-1 and V is TRBV27, with 10 bases aligning to TRBD1. The sample taken for sequencing was blood. The sequence came from a boy aged 5-17 years with cystic fibrosis. The CDR3: CATIAGTGDRSGVGAFF. In DNA form, the CDR3 reads TGTGCCACCATTGCCGGGACAGGGGATCGATCGGGGGTAGGAGCTTTCTTT.